The 22 T cell receptor beta chains listed next were all sequenced from one sample in a study of pediatric ulcerative colitis. During colonoscopy, one to two rectal pinch biopsies were collected. This table comes from immunoSEQ multiplex PCR, and its TCRdb copy is limited to in-frame clones, with some not included. In the table there are tens of thousands of clones, 80% to 85% of which are singletons. Source material: gut tissue. Source of these receptors: a boy aged 10-17 years with mild ulcerative colitis.

V is TRBV6-4 and J is TRBJ2-6; the D gene is possibly TRBD1 (6 bases). Germline V gives CDR1 MRHNA, CDR2 SNTAGT. The V end lost 9 bases, the J end lost 1 base, and 7 bases lay between the germline ends. The CDR3 runs to 13 residues. CDR3 protein: CARTGSGANVLTF. The CDR3 coding sequence is TGTGCCAGAACAGGGTCTGGGGCCAACGTCCTGACTTTC.

The chain combines TRBV5-6 with TRBJ2-2; the D call may be TRBD1 or TRBD2 (5 bases each). V lost 7 bases and J 0 bases, leaving 10 bases between the germline ends. The germline V gene encodes CDR1 SGHDT and CDR2 YYEEEE. CDR3 length equals 14 residues. The CDR3 bases are TGTGCCAGCCAGAGGGGCCCGAACACCGGGGAGCTGTTTTTT. It yields the protein CASQRGPNTGELFF.

This sequence joins TRBV7-9 and TRBJ2-7; no firm D call. Trimming removed 1 base from V and 9 bases from J, with 10 bases in between. The CDR3 spans 12 residues. CDR1 and CDR2 (germline): SEHNR, FQNEAQ (reference sequence). DNA for the CDR3: TGTGCCAGCAGCTTAGAGGTTTGGAGGCAGTACTTC. Residues: CASSLEVWRQYF. Using reference TRBV7-9 and TRBJ2-7 for the parts outside the CDR3, the full variable domain is DTGVSQNPRHKITKRGQNVTFRCDPISEHNRLYWYRQTLGQGPEFLTYFQNEAQLEKSRLLSDRFSAERPKGSFSTLEIQRTEQGDSAMYLCASSLEVWRQYFGPGTRLTVT.

V gene TRBV5-8 combines with J gene TRBJ2-1; maybe TRBD2 (6 bases). The CDR3 runs to 15 residues. The germline CDR1 and CDR2 sequences are SGHTS and YDEGEE. Trimming took 2 bases from V and 0 from J, leaving 9 bases between them. The chain's CDR3 is CASSFPGLSYNEQFF. The CDR3 DNA follows: TGTGCCAGCAGCTTTCCGGGACTCTCCTACAATGAGCAGTTCTTC.

This clone was detected only a few times. The rearrangement joins TRBV7-2 to TRBJ2-7, with 12 nucleotides matching TRBD1. Germline V gene sequence: CDR1 SGHTA, CDR2 FQGNSA. This CDR3 spans 16 amino acids. The J segment lost 3 bases and the V segment lost 3 bases, leaving 6 bases of the junction unmatched. The CDR3 is CASSLAGTGGIYEQYF. The CDR3 DNA sequence: TGTGCCAGCAGCTTGGCTGGGACAGGGGGCATCTACGAGCAGTACTTC.

The chain recombines TRBV5-8 with TRBJ1-3; D not resolved. The germline V gene encodes CDR1 SGHTS and CDR2 YDEGEE. The CDR3 contains 14 residues. Trimming took 0 bases from V and 2 from J, leaving 6 bases between them. CDR3 in amino acids: CASSLAGTGNTIYF. Written as DNA, the CDR3 is TGTGCCAGCAGCTTGGCCGGGACTGGAAACACCATATATTTT.

The chain recombines TRBV10-2 with TRBJ1-1, with D possibly TRBD1 on 5 matching bases. The CDR3 contains 13 residues. The V gene lost 7 bases and the J gene lost 5 bases, with 14 bases spanning the gap. In germline, CDR1 is WSHSY, CDR2 SAAADI. The CDR3 coding sequence is TGCGCCAGCACCAGGGTTTTGGGTACTGAAGCTTTCTTT. Translating gives CASTRVLGTEAFF.

This clone turned up a few times. The chain joins TRBV19 to TRBJ1-6; weak D call: TRBD1 (6 bases). Germline V CDR1 and CDR2: LNHDA, SQIVND (reference sequence). V dropped 3 bases and J dropped 5 bases, with 14 bases sitting between them. This CDR3 contains 16 residues. The CDR3 spells CASSIIQAGDNSPLHF. The DNA of the CDR3 is TGTGCCAGTAGTATTATTCAGGCAGGGGATAATTCACCCCTCCACTTT.

This clone showed up just a few times. The chain carries TRBV19 and TRBJ2-1, with 7 bases aligning to TRBD1. CDR1 is LNHDA and CDR2 is SQIVND in the germline V gene (reference sequence). This CDR3 region has 14 residues. V lost 4 bases, J lost 3 bases, and 3 bases stayed unmatched. The CDR3 DNA is TGTGCCAGTAGTACCACAGGGGACTACAATGAGCAGTTCTTC. Encoded protein: CASSTTGDYNEQFF.

V is TRBV6-5 and J is TRBJ2-5, with 7 nucleotides matching TRBD2. The junction had 9 bases not matched to a gene; V was cut back by 6 bases and J by 2 bases. The CDR3 extends over 15 amino acids. From germline, CDR1 is MNHEY and CDR2 SVGAGI. The CDR3 region is CASSILMGGQETQYF. The CDR3 DNA sequence: TGTGCCAGCAGCATTCTAATGGGGGGGCAAGAGACCCAGTACTTC.

The chain couples TRBV5-8 to TRBJ2-3; the D is unclear. The germline V and J ends were trimmed by 5 bases and 2 bases, with 9 bases remaining between them. CDR3 length equals 13 residues. The germline CDR1 and CDR2 sequences are SGHTS and YDEGEE. The CDR3 region is CASSWQFTDTQYF. Here the CDR3 DNA reads TGTGCCAGCAGTTGGCAGTTCACAGATACGCAGTATTTT.

The chain couples TRBV10-3 to TRBJ2-1, with unresolved D. The CDR3 loop spans 12 amino acids. Germline values: CDR1 ENHRY, CDR2 SYGVKD. With 4 bases removed from V and 9 bases from J, the gap between germline ends came to 10 bases. The CDR3 DNA reads TGTGCCATCAGTGCAACAGCTTCTGAGCAGTTCTTC. Protein sequence: CAISATASEQFF.

This chain joins TRBV6-5 and TRBJ2-5; 8 bases line up with TRBD1. The CDR3 is 15 amino acids. V trimming: 6 bases; J trimming: 4 bases; junction bases outside the gene matches: 10. CDR1 and CDR2 from the germline V gene are MNHEY and SVGAGI. DNA for the CDR3: TGTGCCAGCAGGCGCCGGGACAGGTTCTCAGAGACCCAGTACTTC. This sequence encodes CASRRRDRFSETQYF.

This clone has a handful of counts. The rearrangement uses TRBV6-1 and TRBJ1-5; D not certain. This CDR3 region has 12 residues. Trimming stripped 5 bases from V and 8 bases from J, with 10 bases between. The V gene's germline CDR1 is MNHNS and CDR2 SASEGT. For the CDR3, the DNA is TGTGCCAGCAGTCCAACAAGGGAGCCCCAGCATTTT. Its protein is CASSPTREPQHF.

The CDR3: CTSSQDWDEQYF. As DNA, the CDR3 is TGCACCAGCAGCCAAGATTGGGACGAGCAGTACTTC. The chain carries TRBV1 and TRBJ2-7. TRBV1 is termed a pseudogene. The CDR3 runs to 12 residues.

The chain combines TRBV7-9 with TRBJ1-1; no definite D call. From germline, CDR1 is SEHNR and CDR2 FQNEAQ (reference sequence). Trimming left V 2 bases short and J 1 base short, with 11 bases between. This CDR3 has 15 amino acids. The CDR3 is CASSLLFGGNTEAFF. The CDR3, as DNA: TGTGCCAGCAGCTTATTATTTGGAGGGAACACTGAAGCTTTCTTT.

The chain uses TRBV7-2 and TRBJ2-3; no firm D call. Per the germline V gene, CDR1 is SGHTA and CDR2 is FQGNSA. V was shortened by 1 base and J by 5 bases, with 10 bases between the two germline ends. The CDR3 is 14 amino acids. The CDR3 DNA follows: TGTGCCAGCAGCTTAGTCGCCAGTCGAGATACGCAGTATTTT. Its translation is CASSLVASRDTQYF.

This clone was seen more than once but under ten times. This rearrangement joins TRBV5-1 to TRBJ2-3; 8 nucleotides align to TRBD1. The CDR3 has 15 amino acids. CDR1 is SGHRS, CDR2 YFSETQ, per germline. V gave up 2 bases and J gave up 6 bases; unmatched junction bases: 8. The CDR3: CASSLATGDRDTQYF. DNA for the CDR3: TGCGCCAGCAGCTTAGCCACAGGGGACAGGGATACGCAGTATTTT.

The chain recombines TRBV6-1 with TRBJ1-5; D remains unclear. With 5 bases removed from V and 7 bases from J, the gap between germline ends came to 18 bases. Per the germline V gene, CDR1 is MNHNS and CDR2 is SASEGT. The CDR3 totals 15 residues. The CDR3 sequence: CASSMYVSAMQPQHF. In DNA form, the CDR3 reads TGTGCCAGCAGTATGTACGTGTCGGCTATGCAGCCCCAGCATTTT.

The CDR3 DNA is TGTGCCAGCAGTTTCTACTGGGACAAACAACAGCCCCAGCATTTT. Protein product: CASSFYWDKQQPQHF. The rearrangement joins TRBV27 to TRBJ1-5, with D perhaps matching TRBD1 (6 bases). The length of the CDR3 is 15 residues. Trimming took 3 bases from V and 7 from J, leaving 16 bases between them. Germline CDR1 MNHEY, CDR2 SMNVEV (reference sequence).

The CDR3 DNA reads TGTGCCAGCAGCTTAGATGACGGCTCTATGGGCTACACCTTC. It encodes CASSLDDGSMGYTF. The chain has TRBV11-2 and TRBJ1-2; D is unclear. Trimming took 0 bases from V and 8 from J, leaving 13 bases between them. From germline, CDR1 is SGHAT and CDR2 FQNNGV. The CDR3 runs to 14 residues. Drawing the rest from reference TRBV11-2 and TRBJ1-2, the complete variable domain is EAGVAQSPRYKIIEKRQSVAFWCNPISGHATLYWYQQILGQGPKLLIQFQNNGVVDDSQLPKDRFSAERLKGVDSTLKIQPAKLEDSAVYLCASSLDDGSMGYTFGSGTRLTVV.

This clone has more than one count but fewer than ten. The V call is TRBV30, the J call TRBJ1-5; D is ambiguous. The germline gives CDR1 GTSNPN, CDR2 SVGIG (reference sequence). This CDR3 has 16 residues. V was pared by 0 bases and J by 5 bases, with 17 bases between. For the CDR3, the DNA is TGTGCCTGGAGTGTATACCATCCCGAAGGGCATCAGCCCCAGCATTTT. This sequence encodes CAWSVYHPEGHQPQHF.